This T cell receptor (beta chain) was documented in a study of T cells in Graves' hyperthyroidism and ophthalmopathy. The CDR3 extends over 14 amino acids. Trimming at V came to 4 bases and at J to 6 bases, leaving 3 bases not matched to a gene. Germline CDR1 is SGHDN and CDR2 is FVKESK. Source material for PBMCs was about 11 ml fresh peripheral blood. Authors of the study amplified TCR beta CDR3 regions from RNA transcripts. The HTBI primer set was used in a first-round RT-PCR of the TCR CDR3. TCRdb re-derived calls from the multiplex PCR reads in MiXCR, one entry per CDR3 protein. The table shows roughly 710,000 distinct CDR3 sequences, with around 40% occurring only once.

The rearrangement uses TRBV14 and TRBJ2-2; 9 positions match TRBD1. Sequenced material: blood. This receptor was identified in a woman between 40 and 55 years old with Graves' hyperthyroidism. CDR3 nucleotide sequence: TGTGCCAGCAGCCCCTACAGGGGGCCCGGGGAGCTGTTTTTT. Protein sequence: CASSPYRGPGELFF.